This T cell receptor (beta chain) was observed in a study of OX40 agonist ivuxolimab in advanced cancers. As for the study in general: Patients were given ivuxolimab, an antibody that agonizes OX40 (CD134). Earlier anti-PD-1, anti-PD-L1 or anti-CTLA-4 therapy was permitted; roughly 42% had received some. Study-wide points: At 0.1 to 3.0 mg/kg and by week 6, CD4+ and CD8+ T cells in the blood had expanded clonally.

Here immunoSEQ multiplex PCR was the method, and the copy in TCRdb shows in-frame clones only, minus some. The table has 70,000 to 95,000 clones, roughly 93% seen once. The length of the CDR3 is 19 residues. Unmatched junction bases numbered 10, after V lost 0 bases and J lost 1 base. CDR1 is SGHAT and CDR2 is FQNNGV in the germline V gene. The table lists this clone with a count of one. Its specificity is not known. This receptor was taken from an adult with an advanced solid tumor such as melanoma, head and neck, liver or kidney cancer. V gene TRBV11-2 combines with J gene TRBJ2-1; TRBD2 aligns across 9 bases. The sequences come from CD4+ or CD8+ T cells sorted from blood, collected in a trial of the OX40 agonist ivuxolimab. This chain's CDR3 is CASSLDRTRGLASYNEQFF. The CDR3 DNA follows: TGTGCCAGCAGCTTAGATCGGACCAGAGGACTAGCGTCCTACAATGAGCAGTTCTTC.